This T cell receptor (beta chain) comes out of a study of T cells after yellow fever vaccination. Study findings and constraints: Clonotypes shared by both compartments, CD4 and CD8, made up a small share.

This clonotype was observed a few times. Its antigen is not known. As TCR cDNA was made by 5'RACE template switching, a universal primer site and UMIs were added. TCRdb processed the 5' RACE reads anew with MiXCR; each CDR3 protein has one entry. Here the sample spans roughly 240,000 distinct CDR3 sequences, 5.5% to 8.5% being singletons. Germline V gene sequence: CDR1 DFQATT, CDR2 SNEGSKA (reference sequence). This CDR3 is 14 amino acids long. V gave up 6 bases and J gave up 8 bases; unmatched junction bases: 7. Sequenced here: CD4+ T cells sorted from PBMCs, sampled on the day of the yellow fever booster vaccination. The origin of this receptor is a man younger than 45 who received the YFV17D yellow fever vaccine. The chain carries TRBV20-1 and TRBJ2-1, with 13 bases identical to TRBD2. Here the CDR3 reads CSAQTSGRRDEQFF. The CDR3 coding sequence is TGCAGTGCCCAGACTAGCGGGAGGAGAGATGAGCAGTTCTTC.